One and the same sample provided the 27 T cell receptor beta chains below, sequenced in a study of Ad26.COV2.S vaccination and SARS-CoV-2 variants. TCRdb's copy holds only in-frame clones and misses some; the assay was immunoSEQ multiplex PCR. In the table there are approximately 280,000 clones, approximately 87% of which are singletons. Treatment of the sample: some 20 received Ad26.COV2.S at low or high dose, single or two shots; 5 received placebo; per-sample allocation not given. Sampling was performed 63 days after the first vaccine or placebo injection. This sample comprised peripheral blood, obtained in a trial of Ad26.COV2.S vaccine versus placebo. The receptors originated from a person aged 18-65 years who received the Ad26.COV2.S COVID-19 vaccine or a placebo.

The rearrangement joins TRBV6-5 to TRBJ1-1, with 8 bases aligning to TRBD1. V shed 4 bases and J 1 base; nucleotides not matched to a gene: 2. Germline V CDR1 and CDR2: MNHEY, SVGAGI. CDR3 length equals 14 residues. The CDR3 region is CASSWDRKNTEAFF. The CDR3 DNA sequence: TGTGCCAGCAGTTGGGACAGGAAGAACACTGAAGCTTTCTTT.

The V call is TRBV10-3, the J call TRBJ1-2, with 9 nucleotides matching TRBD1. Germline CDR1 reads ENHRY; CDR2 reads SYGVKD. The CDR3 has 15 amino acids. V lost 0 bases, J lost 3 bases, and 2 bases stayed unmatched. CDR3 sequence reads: CAISESGTGHYGYTF. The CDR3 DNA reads TGTGCCATCAGTGAGTCGGGGACAGGGCACTATGGCTACACCTTC.

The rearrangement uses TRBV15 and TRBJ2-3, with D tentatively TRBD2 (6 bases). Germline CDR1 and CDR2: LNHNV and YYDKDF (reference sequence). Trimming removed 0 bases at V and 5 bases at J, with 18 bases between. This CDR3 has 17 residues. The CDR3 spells CATSRDGSGAGGDTQYF. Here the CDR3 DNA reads TGTGCCACCAGCAGAGATGGTTCGGGAGCCGGGGGAGATACGCAGTATTTT. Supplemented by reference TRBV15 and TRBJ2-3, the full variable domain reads DAMVIQNPRYQVTQFGKPVTLSCSQTLNHNVMYWYQQKSSQAPKLLFHYYDKDFNNEADTPDNFQSRRPNTSFCFLDIRSPGLGDTAMYLCATSRDGSGAGGDTQYFGPGTRLTVL.

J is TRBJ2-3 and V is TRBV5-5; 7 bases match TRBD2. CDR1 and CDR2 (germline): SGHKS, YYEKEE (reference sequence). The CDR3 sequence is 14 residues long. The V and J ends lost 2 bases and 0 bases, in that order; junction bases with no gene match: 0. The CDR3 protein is CASSLLASTDTQYF. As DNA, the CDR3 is TGTGCCAGCAGCTTACTAGCGAGCACAGATACGCAGTATTTT. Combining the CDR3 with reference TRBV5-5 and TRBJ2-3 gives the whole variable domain DAGVTQSPTHLIKTRGQQVTLRCSPISGHKSVSWYQQVLGQGPQFIFQYYEKEERGRGNFPDRFSARQFPNYSSELNVNALLLGDSALYLCASSLLASTDTQYFGPGTRLTVL.

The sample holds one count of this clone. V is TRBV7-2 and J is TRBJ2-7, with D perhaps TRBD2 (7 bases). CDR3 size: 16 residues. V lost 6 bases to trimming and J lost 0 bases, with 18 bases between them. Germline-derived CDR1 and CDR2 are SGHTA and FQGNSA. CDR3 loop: CASSSIKGGGSYEQYF. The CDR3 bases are TGTGCCAGCAGTTCGATTAAGGGGGGGGGCTCCTACGAGCAGTACTTC.

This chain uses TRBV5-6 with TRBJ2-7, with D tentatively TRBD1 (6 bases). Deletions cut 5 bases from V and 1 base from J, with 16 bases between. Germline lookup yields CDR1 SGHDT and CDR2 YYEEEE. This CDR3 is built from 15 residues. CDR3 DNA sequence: TGTGCCAGCAGGTTCGGACAGTATGGATCCTACGAGCAGTACTTC. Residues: CASRFGQYGSYEQYF.

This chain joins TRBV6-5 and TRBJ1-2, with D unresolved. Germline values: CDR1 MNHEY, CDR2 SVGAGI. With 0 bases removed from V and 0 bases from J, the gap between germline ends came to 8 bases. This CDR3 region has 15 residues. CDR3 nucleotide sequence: TGTGCCAGCAGTTACTCGGCCGCCTCTAACTATGGCTACACCTTC. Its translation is CASSYSAASNYGYTF.

The CDR3 reads CATSTSDQPQHF. The CDR3 nucleotides are TGTGCCACCAGCACGTCAGACCAGCCCCAGCATTTT. The J gene is TRBJ1-5, the V gene TRBV15; no clear D gene. CDR1 is LNHNV and CDR2 is YYDKDF in the germline V gene (reference sequence). This CDR3 has 12 residues. V dropped 4 bases and J dropped 7 bases, with 8 bases sitting between them.

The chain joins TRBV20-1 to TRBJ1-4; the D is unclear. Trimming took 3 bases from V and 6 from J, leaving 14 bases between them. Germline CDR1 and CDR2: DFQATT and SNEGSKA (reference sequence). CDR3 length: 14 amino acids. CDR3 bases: TGCAGTGCTAGTCCGGACCGTTTAGATGAAAAACTGTTTTTT. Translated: CSASPDRLDEKLFF.

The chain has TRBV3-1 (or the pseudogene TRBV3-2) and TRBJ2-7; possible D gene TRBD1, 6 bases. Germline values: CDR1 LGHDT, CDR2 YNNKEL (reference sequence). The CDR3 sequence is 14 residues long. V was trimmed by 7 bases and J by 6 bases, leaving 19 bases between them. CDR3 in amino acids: CASTLGAEPTEQYF. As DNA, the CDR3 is TGTGCCAGCACTTTGGGGGCGGAGCCCACCGAGCAGTACTTC.

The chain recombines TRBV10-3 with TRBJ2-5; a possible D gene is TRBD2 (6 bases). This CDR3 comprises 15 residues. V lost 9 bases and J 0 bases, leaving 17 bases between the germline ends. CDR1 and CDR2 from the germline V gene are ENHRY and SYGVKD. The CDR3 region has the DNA TGTGCCATAGGACTACGGAGCGGGTACCAAGAGACCCAGTACTTC. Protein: CAIGLRSGYQETQYF.

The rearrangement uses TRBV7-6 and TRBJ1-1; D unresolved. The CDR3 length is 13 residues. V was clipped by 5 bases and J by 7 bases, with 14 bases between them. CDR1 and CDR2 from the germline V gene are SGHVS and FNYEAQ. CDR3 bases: TGTGCCAGCAGCCCGGGAAGTTCGCGTGAAGCTTTCTTT. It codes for CASSPGSSREAFF.

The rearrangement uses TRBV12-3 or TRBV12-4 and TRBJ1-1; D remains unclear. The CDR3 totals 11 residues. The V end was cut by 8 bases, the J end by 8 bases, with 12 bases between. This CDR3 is CASGVGREAFF. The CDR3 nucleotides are TGTGCCAGCGGTGTAGGACGAGAAGCTTTCTTT.

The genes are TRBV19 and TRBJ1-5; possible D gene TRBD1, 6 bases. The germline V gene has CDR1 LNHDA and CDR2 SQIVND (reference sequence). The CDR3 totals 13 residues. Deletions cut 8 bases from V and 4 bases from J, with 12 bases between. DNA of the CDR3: TGTGCCAGTCATCGACAGGTTAATCAGCCCCAGCATTTT. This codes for CASHRQVNQPQHF.

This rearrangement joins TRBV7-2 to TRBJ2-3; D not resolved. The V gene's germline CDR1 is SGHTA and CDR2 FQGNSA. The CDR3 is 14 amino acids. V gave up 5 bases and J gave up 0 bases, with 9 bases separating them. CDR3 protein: CASSPGTSTDTQYF. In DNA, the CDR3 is TGTGCCAGCAGCCCGGGTACTAGCACAGATACGCAGTATTTT.

The chain's CDR3 is CASSSNQRTGGELFF. In DNA form, the CDR3 reads TGTGCCAGCAGCTCTAACCAGCGGACAGGGGGGGAGCTGTTTTTT. The rearrangement joins TRBV5-4 to TRBJ2-2; 8 bases map to TRBD1. Germline V gene lookup returns CDR1 SGHNT and CDR2 YYREEE (reference sequence). V gave up 3 bases and J gave up 8 bases; unmatched junction bases: 9. The CDR3 has 15 amino acids.

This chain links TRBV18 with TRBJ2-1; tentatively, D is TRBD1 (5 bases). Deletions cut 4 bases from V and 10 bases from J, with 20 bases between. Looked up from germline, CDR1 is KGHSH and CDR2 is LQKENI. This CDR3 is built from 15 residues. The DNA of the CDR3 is TGTGCCAGCTCACTCGTAGAAAGGGGAAATAGGGAGCAGTTCTTC. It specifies CASSLVERGNREQFF.

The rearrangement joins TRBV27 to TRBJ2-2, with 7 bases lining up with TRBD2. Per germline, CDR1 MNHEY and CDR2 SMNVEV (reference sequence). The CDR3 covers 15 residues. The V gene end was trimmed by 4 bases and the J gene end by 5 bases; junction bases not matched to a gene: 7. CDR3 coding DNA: TGTGCCAGCAGTTCTAGCGGAGCGGGGACCGGGGAGCTGTTTTTT. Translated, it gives CASSSSGAGTGELFF.

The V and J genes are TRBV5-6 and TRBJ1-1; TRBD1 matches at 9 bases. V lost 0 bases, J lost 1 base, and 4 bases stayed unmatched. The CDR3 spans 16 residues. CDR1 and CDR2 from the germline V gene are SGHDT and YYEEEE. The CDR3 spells CASSLADRGPNTEAFF. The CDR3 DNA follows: TGTGCCAGCAGCTTGGCGGACAGGGGCCCGAACACTGAAGCTTTCTTT.

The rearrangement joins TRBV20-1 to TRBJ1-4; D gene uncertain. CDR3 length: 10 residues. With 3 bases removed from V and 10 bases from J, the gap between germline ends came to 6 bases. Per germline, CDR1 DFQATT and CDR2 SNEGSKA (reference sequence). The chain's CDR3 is CSASSGKLFF. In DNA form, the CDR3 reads TGCAGTGCTAGTTCGGGAAAACTGTTTTTT.

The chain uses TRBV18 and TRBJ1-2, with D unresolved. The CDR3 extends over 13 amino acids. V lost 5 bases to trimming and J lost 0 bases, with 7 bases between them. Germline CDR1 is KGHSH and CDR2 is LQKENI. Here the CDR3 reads CASSGDTNYGYTF. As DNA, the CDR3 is TGTGCCAGCTCAGGAGACACTAACTATGGCTACACCTTC.

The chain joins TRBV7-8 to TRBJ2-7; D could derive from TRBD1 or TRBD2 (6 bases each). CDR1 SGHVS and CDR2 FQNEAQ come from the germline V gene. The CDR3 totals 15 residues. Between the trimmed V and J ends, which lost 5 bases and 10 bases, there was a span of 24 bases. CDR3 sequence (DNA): TGTGCCAGCAGCGAGACCGGGACGCCCGGGGGCCAACAGTACTTC. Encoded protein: CASSETGTPGGQQYF.

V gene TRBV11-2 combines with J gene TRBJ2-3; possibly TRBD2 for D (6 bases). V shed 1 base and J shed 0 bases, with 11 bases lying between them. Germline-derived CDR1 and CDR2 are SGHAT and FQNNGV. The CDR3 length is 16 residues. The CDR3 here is CASSLAGAGSTDTQYF. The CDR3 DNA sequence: TGTGCCAGCAGCTTAGCAGGCGCGGGGAGCACAGATACGCAGTATTTT. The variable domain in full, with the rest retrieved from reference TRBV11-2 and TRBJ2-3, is EAGVAQSPRYKIIEKRQSVAFWCNPISGHATLYWYQQILGQGPKLLIQFQNNGVVDDSQLPKDRFSAERLKGVDSTLKIQPAKLEDSAVYLCASSLAGAGSTDTQYFGPGTRLTVL.

CDR3 in DNA: TGCGCCAGCAGCCCCCACGGTCAGGGGGACACCGGGGAGCTGTTTTTT. Its protein product is CASSPHGQGDTGELFF. The chain recombines TRBV5-1 with TRBJ2-2; TRBD1 aligns across 7 bases. Germline assignment: CDR1 SGHRS and CDR2 YFSETQ. CDR3 size: 16 residues. V gave up 4 bases and J gave up 3 bases; unmatched junction bases: 9.

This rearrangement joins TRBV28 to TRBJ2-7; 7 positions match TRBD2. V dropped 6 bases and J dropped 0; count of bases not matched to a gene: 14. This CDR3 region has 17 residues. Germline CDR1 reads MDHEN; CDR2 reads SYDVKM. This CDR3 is CASSPRVYGRLSYEQYF. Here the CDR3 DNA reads TGTGCCAGCAGCCCTAGGGTGTACGGGAGGCTCTCCTACGAGCAGTACTTC.

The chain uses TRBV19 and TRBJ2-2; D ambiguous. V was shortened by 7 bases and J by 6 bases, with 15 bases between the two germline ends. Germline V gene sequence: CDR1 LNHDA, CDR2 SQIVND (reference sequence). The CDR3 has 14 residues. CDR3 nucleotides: TGTGCCAGTAACCCTCCAAATAAGGCCGGGGAGCTGTTTTTT. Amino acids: CASNPPNKAGELFF.

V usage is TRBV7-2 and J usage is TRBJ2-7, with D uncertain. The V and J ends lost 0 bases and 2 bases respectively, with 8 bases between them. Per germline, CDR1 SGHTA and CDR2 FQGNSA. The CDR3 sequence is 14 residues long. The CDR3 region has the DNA TGTGCCAGCAGCTTAGCGCGAACCACCTACGAGCAGTACTTC. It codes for CASSLARTTYEQYF.